The clone carrying this TCR beta chain was observed a few times. The data were obtained in a study of CDR3 diversity in severe acne. One entry per CDR3 protein results from TCRdb running MiXCR on the PCR reads. The table lists over 85,000 distinct CDR3 sequences, roughly half of them singletons. What was sequenced was blood. The clonotype comes from a male donor with acne.

The DNA for the CDR3 is TGCGCCAGCAGCTTGGAGCAGGGGGCCTACAATGAGCAGTTCTTC. Encoded protein: CASSLEQGAYNEQFF. The gene calls are TRBV5-1 and TRBJ2-1, with TRBD1 matching 7 bases. This CDR3 region has 15 residues. Germline V gives CDR1 SGHRS, CDR2 YFSETQ. V lost 0 bases, J lost 2 bases, and 2 bases stayed unmatched.